Sequencing of this T cell receptor (beta chain) was carried out in a study of T cell responses to AZD1222 COVID-19 vaccine. Study conclusions and caveats: White British donors predominated, females outnumbered males, and clonal diversity was possibly underestimated. Close to half of all spike-specific TCRs reportedly target regions of the variants that are unmutated. Increased Spike-specific TCR breadth and depth were observed after two AZD1222 doses.

Clones were sequenced by immunoSEQ multiplex PCR, and TCRdb holds only the in-frame ones, with some missing. The sample has about 140,000 clones, about nine tenths seen once; the top ten hold under 2%. The junction had 9 bases not matched to a gene; V was cut back by 4 bases and J by 5 bases. The CDR3 contains 15 residues. Germline CDR1 is SGHRS and CDR2 is YFSETQ. For this clone: Antigen unknown.

Material: peripheral blood, obtained 28 days after the second AZD1222 dose. The origin of this receptor is an adult who received the AZD1222 COVID-19 vaccine. The chain combines TRBV5-1 with TRBJ2-3; TRBD1 agrees at 8 bases. CDR3 nucleotide sequence: TGCGCCAGCAGCCTAAGGACAGGGTCTGGAGATACGCAGTATTTT. This encodes CASSLRTGSGDTQYF.